Listed here are 25 T cell receptor beta chains from one sample, sequenced in a study of blood T cell repertoires in COVID-19. Sequencing was performed with immunoSEQ multiplex PCR; in TCRdb, only in-frame clones are kept and a portion is missing. Among approximately 90,000 clones listed, approximately 80% were seen once. Source material: peripheral blood. These receptors originate from a man aged 65-85 years with COVID-19, enrolled during active disease.

The J gene is TRBJ1-2, the V gene TRBV7-9, with D unresolved. CDR3 size: 12 residues. The ends were cut back, 1 base at V and 5 bases at J, with 5 bases in the middle. Germline CDR1 reads SEHNR; CDR2 reads FQNEAQ (reference sequence). CDR3 region: CASSLVQYGYTF. The CDR3 DNA follows: TGTGCCAGCAGCTTAGTACAGTATGGCTACACCTTC. Together with reference TRBV7-9 and TRBJ1-2, the CDR3 gives the full variable domain: DTGVSQNPRHKITKRGQNVTFRCDPISEHNRLYWYRQTLGQGPEFLTYFQNEAQLEKSRLLSDRFSAERPKGSFSTLEIQRTEQGDSAMYLCASSLVQYGYTFGSGTRLTVV.

The chain links TRBV21-1 to TRBJ2-7; TRBD1, the D gene given by the table, was not confirmed from the DNA. TRBV21-1 is assigned pseudogene status. The CDR3 loop spans 14 amino acids. The CDR3: CASISGTPDYEQYF. For the CDR3, the DNA is TGTGCCAGCATCTCCGGGACACCCGACTACGAGCAGTACTTC.

V usage is TRBV7-9 and J usage is TRBJ2-3; 8 bases are a match to TRBD1. CDR3 length equals 13 residues. The trim removed 6 bases at V and 6 bases at J, leaving 5 bases unmatched. CDR1 is SEHNR and CDR2 is FQNEAQ in the germline V gene (reference sequence). The CDR3 is CASSLRQGDTQYF. CDR3 DNA: TGTGCCAGCAGTTTAAGACAGGGGGATACGCAGTATTTT.

This chain joins TRBV3-1 (or the pseudogene TRBV3-2) and TRBJ1-4; no reliable D call. CDR1 is LGHDT, CDR2 YNNKEL, per germline (reference sequence). V lost 2 bases, J lost 5 bases, and 12 bases lay in between. The CDR3 has 15 residues. The CDR3 coding sequence is TGTGCCAGCAGCCAATTCAAAGGGAGAAATGAAAAACTGTTTTTT. It encodes CASSQFKGRNEKLFF.

The CDR3 reads CASSLFGTGGNQPQHF. The CDR3 DNA is TGCGCCAGCAGCCTATTTGGGACAGGGGGCAATCAGCCCCAGCATTTT. V gene TRBV4-1 combines with J gene TRBJ1-5, with TRBD1 matching 10 bases. This CDR3 has 16 residues. V dropped 4 bases and J dropped 2; count of bases not matched to a gene: 5. Germline loops: CDR1 MGHRA, CDR2 YSYEKL.

The chain combines TRBV28 with TRBJ1-2; possible D gene TRBD1, 6 bases. Germline V gives CDR1 MDHEN, CDR2 SYDVKM. This CDR3 comprises 12 residues. V was pared by 8 bases and J by 4 bases, with 11 bases between. CDR3 residues: CASGQPGYGYTF. The CDR3 bases are TGTGCCAGCGGACAGCCCGGCTATGGCTACACCTTC.

This clone has only one observation. The chain links TRBV10-3 to TRBJ1-1; 8 nucleotides line up with TRBD1. After removal of 0 bases from V and 5 bases from J, the junction contained 5 bases not matched to a gene. Germline loops: CDR1 ENHRY, CDR2 SYGVKD. This CDR3 is 15 amino acids long. The CDR3 DNA sequence: TGTGCCATCAGTGAGTCGACAGGGACAGGAACTGAAGCTTTCTTT. Protein: CAISESTGTGTEAFF.

This clone was seen a single time. The V call is TRBV24-1, the J call TRBJ2-5; D may be TRBD1 (6 bases). Looked up from germline, CDR1 is KGHDR and CDR2 is SFDVKD. V was shortened by 7 bases and J by 1 base, with 9 bases between the two germline ends. The CDR3 is 13 amino acids. The CDR3 sequence is CATREGGQETQYF. CDR3 DNA sequence: TGTGCCACCAGGGAAGGGGGCCAAGAGACCCAGTACTTC.

The chain is built from TRBV12-3 or TRBV12-4 and TRBJ1-1; D perhaps matches TRBD1 (5 bases). The CDR3 totals 13 residues. V lost 6 bases and J 1 base, leaving 9 bases between the germline ends. The CDR3 nucleotides read TGTGCCAGCAGCGGACAACAGAACACTGAAGCTTTCTTT. Protein sequence: CASSGQQNTEAFF.

The V and J genes are TRBV7-8 and TRBJ1-2, with D maybe TRBD1 (5 bases). Trimming took off 1 base at V and 4 bases at J, with 16 bases between the two ends. The CDR3 is 16 amino acids. Looked up from germline, CDR1 is SGHVS and CDR2 is FQNEAQ. The CDR3 here is CASSLGGANSLYGYTF. For the CDR3, the DNA is TGTGCCAGCAGCTTAGGCGGGGCCAACTCTCTCTATGGCTACACCTTC.

The table lists this clone with a few counts. CDR3 nucleotide sequence: TGTGCCAGCAGTTCGGAGGGGGCAGGGCGAAGGTCCGGAAACACCATATATTTT. Protein sequence: CASSSEGAGRRSGNTIYF. The rearrangement joins TRBV28 to TRBJ1-3; 7 bases are a match to TRBD1. CDR1 and CDR2 from the germline V gene are MDHEN and SYDVKM. The CDR3 extends over 18 amino acids. V was pared by 4 bases and J by 4 bases, with 16 bases of the junction left unmatched.

This clone has just a few counts. The chain uses TRBV9 and TRBJ2-7; tentative D call: TRBD1 (5 bases). CDR3 size: 12 residues. V was shortened by 3 bases and J by 1 base, with 5 bases between the two germline ends. Germline assignment: CDR1 SGDLS and CDR2 YYNGEE. CDR3 amino acids: CASSGQSYEQYF. CDR3 coding DNA: TGTGCCAGCAGCGGACAGTCCTACGAGCAGTACTTC.

The V call is TRBV20-1, the J call TRBJ2-1, with a tentative D call TRBD2 (5 bases). The CDR3 extends over 14 amino acids. Trimming stripped 3 bases from V and 9 bases from J, with 18 bases between. The germline V gene has CDR1 DFQATT and CDR2 SNEGSKA (reference sequence). The CDR3 region is CSASRDPIRGEQFF. The DNA of the CDR3 is TGCAGTGCTAGTCGGGATCCCATCCGGGGTGAGCAGTTCTTC.

The CDR3 DNA sequence: TGCAGTGCTAGTCCCGGGTCGGGGGGCACTGAAGCTTTCTTT. Amino acids: CSASPGSGGTEAFF. The chain joins TRBV20-1 to TRBJ1-1, with a possible D match to TRBD1 (5 bases). The CDR3 covers 14 residues. Germline lookup yields CDR1 DFQATT and CDR2 SNEGSKA (reference sequence). Trimming removed 3 bases from V and 4 bases from J, with 15 bases in between.

This chain joins TRBV5-6 and TRBJ2-7; 10 bases are shared with TRBD2. Germline CDR1 reads SGHDT; CDR2 reads YYEEEE. The CDR3 runs to 15 residues. The V and J ends lost 2 bases and 6 bases, in that order; junction bases with no gene match: 8. The CDR3 sequence is CASSLWTSGGREQYF. In DNA, the CDR3 is TGTGCCAGCAGCTTATGGACTAGCGGCGGTCGCGAGCAGTACTTC.

The genes are TRBV5-1 and TRBJ2-2; 9 bases agree with TRBD2. The CDR3 totals 16 residues. Germline V gene sequence: CDR1 SGHRS, CDR2 YFSETQ. V shed 4 bases and J 1 base; nucleotides not matched to a gene: 5. In DNA, the CDR3 is TGCGCCAGCAGCAGAGCGGGGGGCGAGAACACCGGGGAGCTGTTTTTT. Translation gives CASSRAGGENTGELFF.

The rearrangement links TRBV19 to TRBJ1-1, with D possibly being TRBD1 (5 bases). Germline-derived CDR1 and CDR2 are LNHDA and SQIVND (reference sequence). This CDR3 comprises 15 residues. Trimming removed 7 bases from V and 4 bases from J, with 19 bases in between. In DNA, the CDR3 is TGTGCCAGTATGGCGCAGGGCACGCGCAGCACTGAAGCTTTCTTT. Its translation: CASMAQGTRSTEAFF.

The V call is TRBV29-1, the J call TRBJ1-1; TRBD1 aligns across 7 bases. The CDR3 has 13 residues. V was pared by 2 bases and J by 5 bases, with 5 bases of the junction left unmatched. Germline V gene data show CDR1 as SQVTM and CDR2 as ANQGSEA. CDR3 in DNA: TGCAGCGTTGAATGGCAGGGGGAAACTGAAGCTTTCTTT. It yields the protein CSVEWQGETEAFF.

The chain combines TRBV7-8 with TRBJ1-2; 8 positions agree with TRBD1. Germline V lookup: CDR1 SGHVS, CDR2 FQNEAQ. This CDR3 has 16 amino acids. With V trimmed by 5 bases and J by 4 bases, 12 bases remained unmatched. The CDR3 DNA reads as TGTGCCAGCAGCAGAGGACAGGGCGGGGTATCCTATGGCTACACCTTC. This gives the protein CASSRGQGGVSYGYTF.

This clone showed up just once. The chain employs TRBV4-3 and TRBJ2-3; 16 bases are shared with TRBD2. The CDR3 extends over 20 amino acids. Losses at the gene ends were 4 bases for V and 3 bases for J; bases not matched to a gene: 13. Germline assignment: CDR1 LGHNA and CDR2 YSLEER. CDR3 sequence (DNA): TGCGCCAGCAGCCGGGGGACTCCGGGACTAGCGGGAGGGCCGACAGATACGCAGTATTTT. This codes for CASSRGTPGLAGGPTDTQYF.

This clone was detected only a few times. This chain connects TRBV7-2 to TRBJ2-7; D is undetermined. The CDR3 contains 15 residues. V gave up 6 bases and J gave up 3 bases, with 18 bases separating them. The germline V gene encodes CDR1 SGHTA and CDR2 FQGNSA. DNA of the CDR3: TGTGCCAGCAGGCAAGCCGCCTACCCAAGCTACGAGCAGTACTTC. It is translated as CASRQAAYPSYEQYF.

V is TRBV5-1 and J is TRBJ2-1; TRBD2 agrees at 7 bases. The germline gives CDR1 SGHRS, CDR2 YFSETQ. The CDR3 covers 15 residues. Trimming at V came to 6 bases and at J to 0 bases, leaving 6 bases not matched to a gene. The chain's CDR3 is CASTGGGSSYNEQFF. CDR3 DNA sequence: TGCGCCAGCACAGGTGGCGGGAGCTCCTACAATGAGCAGTTCTTC.

The chain is built from TRBV4-3 and TRBJ1-1; 8 bases match TRBD1. Trimming cost V 0 bases and J 2 bases; bases outside gene matches: 8. Germline V gives CDR1 LGHNA, CDR2 YSLEER. The CDR3 is 17 amino acids. CDR3 amino acids: CASSQDSQGQVNTEAFF. The CDR3 region has the DNA TGCGCCAGCAGCCAAGATAGTCAGGGACAGGTAAACACTGAAGCTTTCTTT.

The V call is TRBV5-5, the J call TRBJ2-1, with 7 nucleotides matching TRBD2. Germline V lookup: CDR1 SGHKS, CDR2 YYEKEE (reference sequence). Trimming at V came to 4 bases and at J to 5 bases, leaving 12 bases not matched to a gene. This CDR3 is 16 amino acids long. The CDR3 DNA reads as TGTGCCAGCAGCCTTCAACTAGCGTTGGGAGACAATGAGCAGTTCTTC. This encodes CASSLQLALGDNEQFF. Variable domain in full (rest from reference TRBV5-5 and TRBJ2-1): DAGVTQSPTHLIKTRGQQVTLRCSPISGHKSVSWYQQVLGQGPQFIFQYYEKEERGRGNFPDRFSARQFPNYSSELNVNALLLGDSALYLCASSLQLALGDNEQFFGPGTRLTVL.

CDR3 protein: CASRPGFGAFF. The CDR3, as DNA: TGTGCCAGTAGGCCAGGGTTTGGAGCTTTCTTT. V and J are TRBV19 and TRBJ1-1; D possibly corresponds to TRBD1 (5 bases). From germline, CDR1 is LNHDA and CDR2 SQIVND (reference sequence). The CDR3 runs to 11 residues. V lost 6 bases and J 10 bases, leaving 12 bases between the germline ends.